This TCR beta chain was recorded in a study of T cell responses to AZD1222 COVID-19 vaccine (dated by TCRdb to the early 2020s). As for the study more broadly: TCR sequencing covered some 250 trial participants: 207 given two doses of AZD1222 and 26 given two doses of MenACWY control vaccine. Trial participants were enrolled into age subgroups of 18-55, 56-69 and 70-plus years, which contained around 150, 29 and 61 TCR-sequenced participants, respectively.

The germline V end is reduced by 5 bases and the J end by 4 bases; junction bases left unmatched: 4. Its CDR3 holds 13 amino acids, cysteine through phenylalanine. Here the CDR3 DNA is all that survives: 39 bases in frame from base 1. CDR1 is given as MDHEN and CDR2 as SYDVKM, both from the germline V gene. Taken with the paper, the label for time point translates to: about 28 days (+/-7) after the second vaccine dose. Explained via the paper, the treatment or condition label denotes: meningococcal conjugate vaccine given as trial control. The vaccinee samples were drawn from two UK trials, COV001 and COV002, one of which was a single-blind randomized controlled phase 2/3 trial testing AZD1222 (ChAdOx1 nCoV-19) in healthy adults. Trial participant PBMC samples were collected at day 0 and day 28 after the second dose for TCRbeta chain sequencing. Overall study outcomes, separate from this receptor: Vaccine-associated CD4 TCRs spanned the whole spike protein, with dominant responses in regions 160-218 and 743-854. Most participants were white British and females outnumbered males, and the authors suggested that clonal diversity may have been underestimated. The 56-69-year group was small, and its depth increase did not reach significance, likely because of low power. Reportedly, close to half of the unique spike-specific TCRs recognized epitopes lying outside the regions that are mutated in the B.1.351 and B.1.1.7 variants. After two AZD1222 doses, spike-specific TCR breadth and depth were significantly higher than at day 0 and than in MenACWY recipients. Conclusions about previously exposed vaccinees are limited because only five to seven AZD1222 recipients were SARS-CoV-2 seropositive at baseline. Because no day 14 peak-response samples were available, the repertoires could be characterized only after the peak T cell response.

Details on this clone: Its antigen remains unidentified. Per-base quality was not reported, and no clone a single base away is much larger than it.

The CDR3 regions of human TCRbeta chains were subjected to immunosequencing. From the authors' description of their analysis: TCRs in the repertoires were matched against a reference library of SARS-CoV-2-specific TCRs that had been generated with the MIRA antigen-specificity platform. Breadth was defined as the fraction of unique TCRs that were SARS-CoV-2-associated, and depth was defined as the fraction of total T cells that were SARS-CoV-2-associated. Each spike-specific TCR was assigned to its reactive spike region and to a CD4 or CD8 class using the MIRA data. Log10-transformed breadth and depth values were compared by one-way ANOVA with Sidak's multiple comparisons tests. As stored in TCRdb, this immuneACCESS dataset retains in-frame rearrangements with V and J assigned. A fraction of the clones does not appear; measured against another copy, unresolved V genes explain less than half of the discrepancy, and the remainder lacks a known reason. V, J and clone size are those of that table, while D and trimming were read from the DNA. The sample table lists roughly 200,000 clones, roughly 94% of them with a count of one. The top ten clones comprise around 1.5% of the sample.

The TCR sequence derives from an adult who received the MenACWY meningococcal vaccine as a control. The sequences come from peripheral blood, collected 28 days after the second dose of the MenACWY control vaccine. The rearrangement joined TRBV28 to TRBJ1-2; the junction holds 7 bases that match TRBD1. The DNA reads as follows: TGTGCCAGCAGTGAGGGACAGCCCTATGGCTACACCTTC. Its translation reads: CASSEGQPYGYTF.